The 21 T cell receptor beta chains below all came from one sample that was sequenced in a study of shared clonotypes between healthy human individuals. Using immunoSEQ multiplex PCR, the repertoire was profiled, and TCRdb retains in-frame clones only, with some absent. Altogether about 1 million clones are present, under 80% being singletons, with the ten largest covering 1.4% to 1.5%. Sequencing was performed on memory CD4+ T cells sorted from blood. Subset specified: CD45RA-negative fraction. All receptors derive from a man between 18 and 29 years old in good health.

In nucleotides, the CDR3 is TGTGCCAGCCGCGGACAGCCCGGGGAAAACTATGGCTACACCTTC. Protein: CASRGQPGENYGYTF. This chain uses TRBV13 with TRBJ1-2; tentatively, D is TRBD1 (6 bases). This CDR3 has 15 amino acids. Per germline, CDR1 PRHDT and CDR2 FYEKMQ (reference sequence). Trimming cost V 8 bases and J 2 bases, with 18 bases left between them.

The chain uses TRBV27 and TRBJ2-7, with TRBD1 identical over 8 bases. In germline, CDR1 is MNHEY, CDR2 SMNVEV (reference sequence). The CDR3 is made up of 15 amino acids. Trimming cost V 0 bases and J 7 bases; bases outside gene matches: 8. This CDR3 is CASSLSRQGFGEQYF. CDR3 DNA: TGTGCCAGCAGTTTATCCCGACAGGGGTTCGGGGAGCAGTACTTC.

The J gene is TRBJ1-1, the V gene TRBV19, with no clear D. This CDR3 region has 16 residues. V lost 5 bases and J lost 0, with 16 bases in between. Germline CDR1 and CDR2: LNHDA and SQIVND (reference sequence). The CDR3 DNA follows: TGTGCCAGTAGTCTTGTGGGCGAACCCTTGAACACTGAAGCTTTCTTT. This translates into CASSLVGEPLNTEAFF.

This clone occurred once. The V gene is TRBV6-6, the J gene TRBJ1-2; no definite D call. V lost 2 bases, J lost 7 bases, and 8 bases lay in between. Germline V lookup: CDR1 MNHNY, CDR2 SVGAGI (reference sequence). The CDR3 loop spans 12 amino acids. CDR3 region: CASSYGSSGYTF. The CDR3 nucleotides read TGTGCCAGCAGTTACGGTTCGAGTGGCTACACCTTC.

This chain links TRBV9 with TRBJ2-3; 7 nucleotides agree with TRBD1. Germline-derived CDR1 and CDR2 are SGDLS and YYNGEE. V lost 4 bases, J lost 1 base, and 9 bases stayed unmatched. The CDR3 length is 16 residues. Here the CDR3 reads CASSPRDRAGTDTQYF. CDR3 DNA sequence: TGTGCCAGCAGCCCTCGGGACAGAGCGGGCACAGATACGCAGTATTTT.

This clone was seen once. The V and J genes are TRBV6-1 and TRBJ2-7, with 7 bases matching TRBD2. CDR1 and CDR2 (germline): MNHNS, SASEGT. The CDR3 consists of 14 residues. V was clipped by 6 bases and J by 0 bases; unmatched bases: 5. Here the CDR3 reads CASSFGGGSYEQYF. The CDR3, as DNA: TGTGCCAGCAGCTTTGGGGGGGGCTCCTACGAGCAGTACTTC.

J is TRBJ2-7 and V is TRBV5-4; D not certain. The V and J ends lost 0 bases and 0 bases respectively, with 10 bases between them. The CDR3 sequence is 15 residues long. Germline V lookup: CDR1 SGHNT, CDR2 YYREEE (reference sequence). The CDR3 loop is CASSLGGKGSYEQYF. CDR3 DNA: TGTGCCAGCAGCTTGGGTGGGAAGGGCTCCTACGAGCAGTACTTC. The entire variable domain, with the rest obtained from reference TRBV5-4 and TRBJ2-7, is as follows: ETGVTQSPTHLIKTRGQQVTLRCSSQSGHNTVSWYQQALGQGPQFIFQYYREEENGRGNFPPRFSGLQFPNYSSELNVNALELDDSALYLCASSLGGKGSYEQYFGPGTRLTVT.

The chain is built from TRBV13 and TRBJ2-3; TRBD1 matches 7 bases. V trimming: 5 bases; J trimming: 6 bases; junction bases outside the gene matches: 8. The CDR3 spans 14 residues. Germline lookup yields CDR1 PRHDT and CDR2 FYEKMQ (reference sequence). CDR3 DNA sequence: TGTGCCAGCAGCCCTCGACAGGGTGGGGATACGCAGTATTTT. This gives the protein CASSPRQGGDTQYF.

In this sample, this clone turned up once. The chain uses TRBV11-2 and TRBJ2-5; TRBD1 aligns across 7 bases. The J call may be in error: the DNA end matches TRBJ2-7 better. The CDR3 contains 12 residues. CDR1 is SGHAT, CDR2 FQNNGV, per germline. The CDR3 DNA sequence: TGTGCCAGCAGCCAAGACAGGGACGAGCAGTACTTC. The encoded protein is CASSQDRDEQYF.

This rearrangement joins TRBV29-1 to TRBJ2-7, with D hard to call. CDR1 SQVTM and CDR2 ANQGSEA come from the germline V gene. Trimming pared 4 bases from V and 7 bases from J, leaving 20 bases between. CDR3 length: 14 residues. The CDR3 loop reads CSVVFGLMGGEQYF. The CDR3 nucleotides are TGCAGCGTTGTTTTCGGGTTGATGGGTGGGGAGCAGTACTTC.

V gene TRBV2 combines with J gene TRBJ1-5; TRBD1 matches 7 bases. The CDR3 loop spans 15 amino acids. Looked up from germline, CDR1 is SNHLY and CDR2 is FYNNEI. V trimming: 7 bases; J trimming: 2 bases; junction bases outside the gene matches: 8. CDR3 in DNA: TGTGCCAGCACCACTGGCACAGGGGGCAATCAGCCCCAGCATTTT. Protein product: CASTTGTGGNQPQHF.

A word on this clone: Other nucleotide sequences from this sample produce the same CDR3. CDR3 sequence: CASSLAGEKQYF. The DNA for the CDR3 is TGCGCCAGCAGCTTGGCGGGGGAAAAGCAGTACTTC. This rearrangement joins TRBV5-1 to TRBJ2-7; D possibly corresponds to TRBD2 (6 bases). CDR1 and CDR2 from the germline V gene are SGHRS and YFSETQ. The CDR3 is 12 amino acids. Trimming shortened V by 0 bases and J by 8 bases, and 9 bases separated the two germline ends.

The rearrangement joins TRBV25-1 to TRBJ2-1; D tentatively fits TRBD1 or TRBD2 (5 bases each). The CDR3 length is 13 residues. CDR1 MGHDK and CDR2 SYGVNS come from the germline V gene. V lost 8 bases, J lost 8 bases, and 16 bases lay in between. CDR3 sequence reads: CASPGTNVHEQFF. Here the CDR3 DNA reads TGTGCCAGCCCCGGGACCAACGTCCATGAGCAGTTCTTC.

This chain links TRBV9 with TRBJ2-2, with D possibly being TRBD2 (6 bases). This CDR3 has 13 residues. Trimming cost V 6 bases and J 2 bases, with 8 bases left between them. CDR1 SGDLS and CDR2 YYNGEE come from the germline V gene. CDR3 residues: CASNGGNTGELFF. As DNA, the CDR3 is TGTGCCAGCAACGGGGGAAACACCGGGGAGCTGTTTTTT.

The CDR3 DNA sequence: TGTGCCAGCAGTGATCAGGGAAGGTCGTACGAGCAGTACTTC. Translation: CASSDQGRSYEQYF. The chain carries TRBV25-1 and TRBJ2-7, with TRBD1 as a possible D gene (5 bases). The CDR3 sequence is 14 residues long. Germline CDR1 is MGHDK and CDR2 is SYGVNS. V was clipped by 3 bases and J by 4 bases, with 13 bases between them.

The chain employs TRBV28 and TRBJ2-5; TRBD2 aligns across 8 bases. CDR1 and CDR2 from the germline V gene are MDHEN and SYDVKM. The CDR3 loop spans 15 amino acids. V lost 3 bases, J lost 5 bases, and 8 bases stayed unmatched. CDR3 nucleotide sequence: TGTGCCAGCAGTTTCCTACGGGGGGGCCGGGAGACCCAGTACTTC. Protein product: CASSFLRGGRETQYF.

V usage is TRBV6-1 and J usage is TRBJ1-5; 9 bases fit TRBD1. The V and J ends lost 6 bases and 4 bases, in that order; junction bases with no gene match: 7. CDR3 size: 15 residues. Germline-derived CDR1 and CDR2 are MNHNS and SASEGT. The CDR3: CASREMGQGNQPQHF. The CDR3 nucleotides are TGTGCCAGCAGGGAGATGGGACAGGGAAATCAGCCCCAGCATTTT.

The chain employs TRBV30 and TRBJ2-7; the D call may be TRBD1 or TRBD2 (5 bases each). Trimming shortened V by 1 base and J by 3 bases, and 13 bases separated the two germline ends. The CDR3 length is 14 residues. Germline V gene sequence: CDR1 GTSNPN, CDR2 SVGIG (reference sequence). CDR3 in DNA: TGTGCCTGGAGTGCCCCGGGGCTACACTACGAGCAGTACTTC. This codes for CAWSAPGLHYEQYF.

The chain links TRBV5-4 to TRBJ1-1; maybe TRBD1 (5 bases). This CDR3 contains 13 residues. Germline V gene lookup returns CDR1 SGHNT and CDR2 YYREEE (reference sequence). Trimming shortened V by 3 bases and J by 2 bases, and 8 bases separated the two germline ends. In DNA form, the CDR3 reads TGTGCCAGCAGCTGGGACCCAAACACTGAAGCTTTCTTT. Amino acids: CASSWDPNTEAFF.

Of note for this clone: A much larger clone lies one base from this, so it may be a read error. This sequence joins TRBV7-8 and TRBJ2-1, with TRBD1 matching over 10 bases. The CDR3 totals 16 residues. The V and J ends lost 5 bases and 0 bases, in that order; junction bases with no gene match: 4. CDR1 is SGHVS, CDR2 FQNEAQ, per germline. In nucleotides, the CDR3 is TGTGCCAGCAGCCAGAGGGACAGGGGCTCCTACAATGAGCAGTTCTTC. Its protein is CASSQRDRGSYNEQFF.

The chain joins TRBV9 to TRBJ2-7, with D possibly matching TRBD2 (5 bases). This CDR3 is built from 14 residues. Germline lookup yields CDR1 SGDLS and CDR2 YYNGEE. V was pared by 4 bases and J by 9 bases, with 20 bases between. CDR3 amino acids: CASSFDWSGLGQYF. The CDR3 bases are TGTGCCAGCAGCTTCGACTGGTCCGGACTGGGGCAGTACTTC.